The 9 T cell receptor beta chains listed next were all sequenced from one sample in a study of shared clonotypes between healthy human individuals. Sequencing used immunoSEQ multiplex PCR; TCRdb keeps in-frame clones, though not all of them. The data hold about 1.1 million clones, with about 84% observed a single time. Sequenced: memory CD4+ T cells from PBMCs. Regarding subset: CD45RA-negative fraction. The receptors derive from a young man in good health. Some clones in this sample may be carry-over from other donors' samples.

This rearrangement joins TRBV19 to TRBJ1-5, with a possible D match to TRBD1 (5 bases). Trimming shortened V by 4 bases and J by 0 bases, and 13 bases separated the two germline ends. This CDR3 spans 16 amino acids. Germline lookup yields CDR1 LNHDA and CDR2 SQIVND (reference sequence). The DNA of the CDR3 is TGTGCCAGTAGTAATTACGGGACGGCTAGCAATCAGCCCCAGCATTTT. Residues: CASSNYGTASNQPQHF. The complete variable domain, with remaining parts taken from reference TRBV19 and TRBJ1-5, reads DGGITQSPKYLFRKEGQNVTLSCEQNLNHDAMYWYRQDPGQGLRLIYYSQIVNDFQKGDIAEGYSVSREKKESFPLTVTSAQKNPTAFYLCASSNYGTASNQPQHFGDGTRLSIL.

The chain links TRBV16 to TRBJ1-5; tentative D call: TRBD1 (5 bases). Deletions cut 8 bases from V and 0 bases from J, with 11 bases between. The CDR3 totals 14 residues. Germline V gene lookup returns CDR1 KGHSY and CDR2 FQNENV. CDR3: CASSGANSNQPQHF. The CDR3 bases are TGTGCCAGCTCCGGGGCAAATAGCAATCAGCCCCAGCATTTT. Full variable domain (remainder filled in from reference TRBV16 and TRBJ1-5): GEEVAQTPKHLVRGEGQKAKLYCAPIKGHSYVFWYQQVLKNEFKFLISFQNENVFDETGMPKERFSAKCLPNSPCSLEIQATKLEDSAVYFCASSGANSNQPQHFGDGTRLSIL.

The CDR3 DNA reads TGTGCCAGCACGCCGGGACAGGGGCCCTATGGCTACACCTTC. This codes for CASTPGQGPYGYTF. The chain links TRBV6-6 to TRBJ1-2; 10 positions agree with TRBD1. J was trimmed by 4 bases and V by 7 bases; bases with no gene match: 6. The CDR3 extends over 14 amino acids. Germline V CDR1 and CDR2: MNHNY, SVGAGI (reference sequence).

The CDR3 nucleotides read TGTGCCAGCAGCTCCCAAGGATTCACCATATATTTT. This encodes CASSSQGFTIYF. The V and J genes are TRBV7-2 and TRBJ1-3; D gene unclear. Germline-derived CDR1 and CDR2 are SGHTA and FQGNSA. CDR3 size: 12 residues. V lost 4 bases to trimming and J lost 9 bases, with 10 bases between them.

The chain combines TRBV29-1 with TRBJ2-1, with TRBD2 matching over 13 bases. V lost 7 bases to trimming and J lost 6 bases; unmatched junction nucleotides: 6. CDR3 length: 14 amino acids. The germline gives CDR1 SQVTM, CDR2 ANQGSEA. CDR3 sequence reads: CSAGTSGDVNEQFF. DNA for the CDR3: TGCAGCGCCGGGACTAGCGGGGACGTCAATGAGCAGTTCTTC.

This chain uses TRBV7-9 with TRBJ2-2; the D gene is possibly TRBD2 (5 bases). This CDR3 region has 16 residues. Germline CDR1 is SEHNR and CDR2 is FQNEAQ (reference sequence). Trimming cost V 1 base and J 1 base, with 10 bases left between them. This chain's CDR3 is CASSLGSGRNTGELFF. In nucleotides, the CDR3 is TGTGCCAGCAGCTTAGGGAGCGGTCGGAACACCGGGGAGCTGTTTTTT.

This chain connects TRBV19 to TRBJ2-7; D call uncertain. Germline V gene sequence: CDR1 LNHDA, CDR2 SQIVND (reference sequence). The CDR3 has 15 amino acids. Trimming pared 5 bases from V and 0 bases from J, leaving 14 bases between. CDR3 in amino acids: CASSYGSTDSYEQYF. The CDR3 DNA reads as TGTGCCAGTAGTTATGGCAGCACCGACTCCTACGAGCAGTACTTC. Full variable domain (missing parts from reference TRBV19 and TRBJ2-7): DGGITQSPKYLFRKEGQNVTLSCEQNLNHDAMYWYRQDPGQGLRLIYYSQIVNDFQKGDIAEGYSVSREKKESFPLTVTSAQKNPTAFYLCASSYGSTDSYEQYFGPGTRLTVT.

This clone was recorded once. The chain carries TRBV2 and TRBJ1-4, with TRBD1 matching over 8 bases. Trimming cost V 6 bases and J 6 bases; bases outside gene matches: 12. In germline, CDR1 is SNHLY, CDR2 FYNNEI. CDR3 length: 16 residues. The CDR3 here is CASRVPRQGRYEKLFF. As DNA, the CDR3 is TGTGCCAGCAGGGTGCCTAGACAGGGGCGTTATGAAAAACTGTTTTTT.

V gene TRBV11-1 combines with J gene TRBJ1-1; TRBD1 might be the D (6 bases). Per germline, CDR1 SGHAT and CDR2 FQDESV (reference sequence). V lost 5 bases and J lost 5, with 15 bases in between. The CDR3 loop spans 14 amino acids. The CDR3: CASSHSPQGTEAFF. CDR3 sequence (DNA): TGTGCCAGCAGCCACTCCCCCCAGGGGACTGAAGCTTTCTTT.